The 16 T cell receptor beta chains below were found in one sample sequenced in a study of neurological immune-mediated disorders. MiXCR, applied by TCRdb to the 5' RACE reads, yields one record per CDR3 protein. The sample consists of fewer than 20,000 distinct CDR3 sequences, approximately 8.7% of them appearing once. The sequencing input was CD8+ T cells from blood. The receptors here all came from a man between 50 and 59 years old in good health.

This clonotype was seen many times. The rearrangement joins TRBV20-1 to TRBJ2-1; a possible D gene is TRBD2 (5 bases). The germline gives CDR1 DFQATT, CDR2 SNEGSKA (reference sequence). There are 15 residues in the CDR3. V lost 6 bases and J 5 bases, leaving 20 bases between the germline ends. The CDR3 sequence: CSADPFLRDDNEQFF. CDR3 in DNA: TGCAGTGCCGACCCATTCTTGAGGGATGACAATGAGCAGTTCTTC.

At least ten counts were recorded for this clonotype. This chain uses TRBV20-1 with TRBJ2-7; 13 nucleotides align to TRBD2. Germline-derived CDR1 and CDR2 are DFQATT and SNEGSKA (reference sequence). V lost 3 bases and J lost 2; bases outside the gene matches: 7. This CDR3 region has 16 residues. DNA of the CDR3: TGCAGTGCTAGTGGTGTGGGGACTAGCGGGGCCTACGAGCAGTACTTC. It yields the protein CSASGVGTSGAYEQYF.

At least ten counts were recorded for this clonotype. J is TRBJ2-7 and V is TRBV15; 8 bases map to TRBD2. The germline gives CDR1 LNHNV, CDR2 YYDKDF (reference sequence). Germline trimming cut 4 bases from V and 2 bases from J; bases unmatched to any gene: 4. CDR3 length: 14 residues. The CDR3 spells CATSISGNTYEQYF. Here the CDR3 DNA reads TGTGCCACCAGCATTAGCGGGAATACCTACGAGCAGTACTTC.

For the CDR3, the DNA is TGTGCCAGCAGCTCCATGGTCACTAGCGGGACCACCGGGGAGCTGTTTTTT. Residues: CASSSMVTSGTTGELFF. The V gene is TRBV11-3, the J gene TRBJ2-2; TRBD2 agrees at 10 bases. This CDR3 contains 17 residues. V gave up 4 bases and J gave up 4 bases; unmatched junction bases: 9. Germline CDR1 reads SGHNT; CDR2 reads YENEEA. Full variable domain (missing parts from reference TRBV11-3 and TRBJ2-2): EAGVVQSPRYKIIEKKQPVAFWCNPISGHNTLYWYLQNLGQGPELLIRYENEEAVDDSQLPKDRFSAERLKGVDSTLKIQPAELGDSAVYLCASSSMVTSGTTGELFFGEGSRLTVL.

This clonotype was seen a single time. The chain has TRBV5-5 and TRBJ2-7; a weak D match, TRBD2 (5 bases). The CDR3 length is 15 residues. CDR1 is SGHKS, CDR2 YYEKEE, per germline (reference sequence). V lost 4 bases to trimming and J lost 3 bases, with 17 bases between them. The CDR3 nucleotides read TGTGCCAGCAGCCTTACACATTCGGACTTCTACGAGCAGTACTTC. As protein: CASSLTHSDFYEQYF. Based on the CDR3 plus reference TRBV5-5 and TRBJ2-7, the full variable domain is DAGVTQSPTHLIKTRGQQVTLRCSPISGHKSVSWYQQVLGQGPQFIFQYYEKEERGRGNFPDRFSARQFPNYSSELNVNALLLGDSALYLCASSLTHSDFYEQYFGPGTRLTVT.

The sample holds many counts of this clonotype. The CDR3 loop reads CASSQDVGWGSGDTQYF. In DNA, the CDR3 is TGTGCCAGCAGCCAAGACGTGGGTTGGGGTAGTGGGGATACGCAGTATTTT. The chain employs TRBV4-2 and TRBJ2-3, with D unclear. The CDR3 is 17 amino acids. Trimming shortened V by 0 bases and J by 6 bases, and 19 bases separated the two germline ends. The germline CDR1 and CDR2 sequences are LGHNA and YNFKEQ.

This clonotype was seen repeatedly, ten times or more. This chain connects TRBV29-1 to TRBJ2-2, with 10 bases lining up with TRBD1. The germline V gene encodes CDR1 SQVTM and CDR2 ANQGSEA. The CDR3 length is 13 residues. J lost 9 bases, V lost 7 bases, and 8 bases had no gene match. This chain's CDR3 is CSATGGASRELFF. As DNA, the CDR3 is TGCAGCGCGACAGGGGGCGCGTCTAGGGAGCTGTTTTTT.

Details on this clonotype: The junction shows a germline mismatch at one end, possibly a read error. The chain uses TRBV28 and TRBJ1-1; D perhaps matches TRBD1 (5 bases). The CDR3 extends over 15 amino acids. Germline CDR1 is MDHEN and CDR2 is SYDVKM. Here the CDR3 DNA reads TGTGTCAGCAGTTTATATGGGGACGTTAGGATTGAAGCTTTCTTT. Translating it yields CVSSLYGDVRIEAFF. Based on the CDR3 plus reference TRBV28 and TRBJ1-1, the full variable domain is DVKVTQSSRYLVKRTGEKVFLECVQDMDHENMFWYRQDPGLGLRLIYFSYDVKMKEKGDIPEGYSVSREKKERFSLILESASTNQTSMYLCVSSLYGDVRIEAFFGQGTRLTVV.

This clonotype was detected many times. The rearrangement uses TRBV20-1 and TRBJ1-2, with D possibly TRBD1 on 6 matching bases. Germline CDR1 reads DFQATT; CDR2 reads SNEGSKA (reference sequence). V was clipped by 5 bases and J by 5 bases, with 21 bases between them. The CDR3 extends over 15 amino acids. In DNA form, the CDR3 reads TGCAGTGCTCTTATCCCGAGGGGGTTTGAATATGGCTACACCTTC. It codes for CSALIPRGFEYGYTF.

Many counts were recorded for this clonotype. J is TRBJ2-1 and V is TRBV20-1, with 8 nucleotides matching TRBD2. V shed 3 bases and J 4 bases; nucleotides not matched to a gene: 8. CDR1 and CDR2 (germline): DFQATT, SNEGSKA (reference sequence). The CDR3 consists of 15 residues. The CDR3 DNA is TGCAGTGCTAGGGGACTAGATTCCCCGTACAATGAGCAGTTCTTC. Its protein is CSARGLDSPYNEQFF.

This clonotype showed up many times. Here the CDR3 DNA reads TGTGCCATCAGTGAGCCTTCGGGACCCGAATCCAATGAGCAGTTCTTC. This translates into CAISEPSGPESNEQFF. The chain couples TRBV10-3 to TRBJ2-1, with D possibly being TRBD1 or TRBD2 (5 bases each). The germline gives CDR1 ENHRY, CDR2 SYGVKD. The germline V and J ends were trimmed by 2 bases and 6 bases, with 17 bases remaining between them. The length of the CDR3 is 16 residues.

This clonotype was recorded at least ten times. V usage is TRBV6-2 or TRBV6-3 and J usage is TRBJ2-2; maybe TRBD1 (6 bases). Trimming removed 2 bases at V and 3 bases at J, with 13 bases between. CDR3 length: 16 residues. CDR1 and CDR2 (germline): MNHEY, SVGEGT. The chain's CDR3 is CASSYGRGLDTGELFF. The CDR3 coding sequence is TGTGCCAGCAGTTACGGCAGGGGATTAGACACCGGGGAGCTGTTTTTT.

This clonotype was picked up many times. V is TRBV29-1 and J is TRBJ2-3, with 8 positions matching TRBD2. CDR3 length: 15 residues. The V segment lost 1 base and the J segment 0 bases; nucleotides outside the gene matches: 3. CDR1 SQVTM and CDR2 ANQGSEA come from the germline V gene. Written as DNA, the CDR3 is TGCAGCGTTGAAGGGGGGACTAGTAGCACAGATACGCAGTATTTT. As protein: CSVEGGTSSTDTQYF.

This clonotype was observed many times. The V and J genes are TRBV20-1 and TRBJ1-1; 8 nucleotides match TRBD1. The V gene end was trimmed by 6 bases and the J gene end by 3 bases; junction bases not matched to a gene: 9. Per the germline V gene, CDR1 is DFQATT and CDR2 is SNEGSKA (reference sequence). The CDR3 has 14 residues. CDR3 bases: TGCAGTGCACCGACAGGGGTTTTGTACACTGAAGCTTTCTTT. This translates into CSAPTGVLYTEAFF.

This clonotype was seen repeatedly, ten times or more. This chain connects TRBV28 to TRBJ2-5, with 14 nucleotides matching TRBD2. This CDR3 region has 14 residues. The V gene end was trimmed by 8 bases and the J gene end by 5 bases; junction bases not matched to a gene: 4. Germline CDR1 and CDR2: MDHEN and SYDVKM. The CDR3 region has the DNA TGTGCCAGCGGACTAGCGGGAGGAGAGGAGACCCAGTACTTC. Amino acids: CASGLAGGEETQYF.

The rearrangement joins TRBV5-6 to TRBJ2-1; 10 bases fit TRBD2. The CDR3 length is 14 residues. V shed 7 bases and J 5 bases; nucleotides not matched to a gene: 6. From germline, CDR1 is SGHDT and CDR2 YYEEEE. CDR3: CASGLAGVDNEQFF. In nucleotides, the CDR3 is TGTGCCAGCGGTCTAGCGGGAGTTGACAATGAGCAGTTCTTC.